These T cell receptor beta chains were read from a single sample in a study of blood T cells in healthy people across ages. In TCRdb, the 5' RACE reads were re-called with MiXCR into one record per CDR3 protein. The sample carries about 680,000 distinct CDR3 sequences, approximately 49% recorded once. The sample taken for sequencing was blood. These TCRs come from an older woman in good health. CDR3s include the opening cysteine and the closing phenylalanine or tryptophan.

>TRBJ2-5|TRBV2|15
CANSWGQGKGETQYF
>TRBJ2-7|TRBV20-1|12
CSARDTALTGYF
>TRBJ2-7|TRBV27|15
CASSLMWQKSYEQYF
>TRBJ2-1|TRBV11-2|12
CASSLREGEQFF
>TRBJ2-1|TRBV20-1|14
CSAGGLADLNEQFF
>TRBJ2-5|TRBV7-7|14
CASSQQGGVETQYF
>TRBJ2-3|TRBV6-5|16
CASSYSGGGVVDTQYF
>TRBJ1-1|TRBV5-1|17
CASSLGTTGLMGTEAFF
>TRBJ1-2|TRBV29-1|12
CSVELEGYGYTF
>TRBJ1-4|TRBV5-1|15
CASSRRQGTNEKLFF
>.|TRBV28|17
CASSHRSRLAGGHEQYF
>TRBJ2-1|TRBV9|14
CASASTFMRNEQFF
>TRBJ2-3|TRBV12-3/TRBV12-4|13
CASSRLGADTQYF
>TRBJ2-3|TRBV2|15
CASKGWGSEADTQYF
>TRBJ2-7|TRBV20-1|13
CSAPGQGGYEQYF
>TRBJ2-1|TRBV29-1|11
CSVEPRNEQFF
>TRBJ2-7|TRBV5-1|16
CASTAGAGNTAYEQYF
>TRBJ2-3|TRBV9|15
CASSVEGGFTDTQYF
>TRBJ1-1|TRBV20-1|14
CSARDRRLNTEAFF
>TRBJ2-5|TRBV12-5|13
CASGLASEAEQYF
>TRBJ2-4|TRBV20-1|8
CSDDRLYF
>TRBJ1-1|TRBV20-1|12
CSAGQGEGEAFF
>TRBJ1-2|TRBV11-2|14
CASSYYGIVYGYTF
>.|TRBV27|14
CASSPSVTYNEQYF
>TRBJ1-5|TRBV20-1|13
CSARDNYNQPQHF
>TRBJ1-1|TRBV20-1|13
CSANRGTATEAFF
>TRBJ1-2|TRBV7-3|13
CASSPGENHGYTF
>TRBJ2-1|TRBV6-4|17
CASSKKTVTQGGDEQFF
>TRBJ1-6|TRBV12-3/TRBV12-4|14
CASSLGRANSPLHF
>.|TRBV28|13
CASRATDNYEQYF
>TRBJ2-3|TRBV2|16
CASSPPTSGSTATQYF
>.|TRBV5-4|16
CASSSVGAGERNIQYF
>TRBJ1-4|TRBV29-1|14
CSVVSPGEGEKLFF
>TRBJ2-4|TRBV4-3|13
CASSQGAGNIQYF
>TRBJ2-1|TRBV21-1|21
CASSKTVQSGTSGTIYNEQFF
>TRBJ2-7|TRBV5-1|13
CASSWGLAYEQYF